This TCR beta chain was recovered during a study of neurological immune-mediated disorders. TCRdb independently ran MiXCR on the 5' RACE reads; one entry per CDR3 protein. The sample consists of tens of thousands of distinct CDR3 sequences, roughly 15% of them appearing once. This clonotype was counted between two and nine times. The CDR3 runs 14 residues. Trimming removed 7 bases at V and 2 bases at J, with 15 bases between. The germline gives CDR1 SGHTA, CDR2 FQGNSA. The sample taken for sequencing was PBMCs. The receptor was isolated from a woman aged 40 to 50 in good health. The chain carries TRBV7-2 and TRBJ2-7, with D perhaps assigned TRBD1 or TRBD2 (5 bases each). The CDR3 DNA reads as TGTGCCAGCACCTTGGCTATGGGGGCCTACGAGCAGTACTTC. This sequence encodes CASTLAMGAYEQYF.